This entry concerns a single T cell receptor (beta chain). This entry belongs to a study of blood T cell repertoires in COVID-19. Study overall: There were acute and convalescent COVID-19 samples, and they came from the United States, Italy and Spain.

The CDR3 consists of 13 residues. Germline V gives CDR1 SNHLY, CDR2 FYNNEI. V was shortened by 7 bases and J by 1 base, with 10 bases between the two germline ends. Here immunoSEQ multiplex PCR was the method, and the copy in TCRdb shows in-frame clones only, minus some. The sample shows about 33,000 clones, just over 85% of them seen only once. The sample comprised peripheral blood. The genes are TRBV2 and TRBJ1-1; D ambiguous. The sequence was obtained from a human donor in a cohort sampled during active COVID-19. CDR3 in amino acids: CASMIQPNTEAFF. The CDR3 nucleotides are TGTGCCAGCATGATACAGCCGAACACTGAAGCTTTCTTT.